The clone carrying this T cell receptor (beta chain) was seen a few times. Its antigen is undetermined. This specimen comes from a study of molecular identifiers for immune sequencing clone quantification. Overall study results and limits: Reports indicate spiked Jurkat TCR RNA from one cell could be found among 1 million or so naive cells. Over 97% of effector molecules, yet under 1% of naive-cell molecules, were held by clones above 20 RNA copies.

TCRdb itself ran the PCR reads through MiXCR, one entry per CDR3 protein. The table records about 320,000 distinct CDR3 sequences, about 22% of them present only once. This CDR3 is 16 amino acids long. With 7 bases removed from V and 1 base from J, the gap between germline ends came to 19 bases. Per germline, CDR1 MNHEY and CDR2 SVGAGI. The sequencing sample was made of naive CD8+ T cells from blood, with Jurkat cell RNA spiked in. Subset indicated: FACS-sorted CD8+CD4-CCR7+CD45RA+ naive T cells. The V call is TRBV6-5, the J call TRBJ1-1; D possibly corresponds to TRBD1 (6 bases). This sequence was found in a human donor in good health. Some libraries in this study had Jurkat cell RNA spiked in. The CDR3: CASIPEGDVGNTEAFF. CDR3 bases: TGTGCCAGCATCCCAGAGGGGGATGTTGGGAACACTGAAGCTTTCTTT.